This TCR beta chain is from a study of blood T cells in healthy people across ages. V lost 5 bases and J 3 bases, leaving 17 bases between the germline ends. The CDR3 has 15 residues. The germline gives CDR1 SGHVS, CDR2 FQNEAQ. The use of a sample-barcoded 5' primer and a J-beta primer mix characterized a second PCR of roughly 6 to 11 cycles. TCRdb re-called the 5' RACE reads with MiXCR, one entry per CDR3 protein. The sample yields just under 900,000 distinct CDR3 sequences, around 28% seen once. This clonotype occurred many times. Sequenced: blood. The chain joins TRBV7-8 to TRBJ2-7; D gene ambiguous. This TCR was sampled from a woman older than 75 in good health. The CDR3 loop reads CASSALTPGLYEQYF. In DNA, the CDR3 is TGTGCCAGCAGCGCTCTTACCCCGGGCCTCTACGAGCAGTACTTC.